This TCR beta chain was sequenced in a study of control samples from healthy donors and cancer patients. CDR3 size: 15 residues. Trimming pared 1 base from V and 3 bases from J, leaving 12 bases between. Germline lookup yields CDR1 MGHRA and CDR2 YSYEKL. Assay: immunoSEQ multiplex PCR; the TCRdb copy retains only in-frame clones and omits some. The table records some 140,000 clones, 80% to 90% of them present only once. The TCR originated in a woman in her 30s in good health. The chain has TRBV4-1 and TRBJ1-2; maybe TRBD1 (5 bases). Sequenced: blood. DNA for the CDR3: TGCGCCAGCAGCCAAGGGCAGGAGGGGTACTATGGCTACACCTTC. It specifies CASSQGQEGYYGYTF.